The text below deals with one TCR beta chain. The data stem from a study of blood T cell repertoires in COVID-19. Study-wide context: Material from acute and convalescent COVID-19 was sourced from the United States, Italy and Spain. PBMCs, B-cell-depleted T cells, or T cells provided the cDNA or gDNA that made up the material.

Source study methods: Amplification of reference gene primers provided the estimated nucleated cell counts. Some clones are missing from TCRdb's copy, which holds only in-frame ones; the method was immunoSEQ multiplex PCR. The DNA gave D and trimming, while V, J and clone size come from that table. The profile shows 80,000 to 100,000 clones, roughly 78% of them singletons. The sample taken for sequencing was peripheral blood. The TCR originated in an older woman with acute or convalescent COVID-19.

In DNA form, the CDR3 reads TGTGCCAGCAGTTATCTTCAGGGCTATGGCTACACCTTC. As protein: CASSYLQGYGYTF. V usage is TRBV6-6 and J usage is TRBJ1-2; the D gene is possibly TRBD1 (5 bases). V lost 3 bases and J lost 4, with 9 bases in between. CDR1 and CDR2 from the germline V gene are MNHNY and SVGAGI (reference sequence). CDR3 length: 13 amino acids.